These 17 T cell receptor beta chains share one sample of origin, sequenced in a study of memory CD4+ T cells and cytomegalovirus serostatus. The sort gate was single viable CD3+CD4+CD8-CD45RO+ cells for memory CD4+ T cells. Measured with immunoSEQ multiplex PCR; TCRdb has only the in-frame clones, and not every one. The table shows fewer than 75,000 clones, with more than 60% occurring only once. The specimen sequenced was memory CD4+ T cells from blood. The receptors derive from an adult in good health and CMV-seronegative.

In nucleotides, the CDR3 is TGTGCCAGCAGACCCGCCTTGACCCGAGAGACCCAGTACTTC. This translates into CASRPALTRETQYF. The V call is TRBV28, the J call TRBJ2-5; no reliable D call. V dropped 6 bases and J dropped 4 bases, with 15 bases sitting between them. This CDR3 is built from 14 residues. In germline, CDR1 is MDHEN, CDR2 SYDVKM.

V is TRBV9 and J is TRBJ2-7, with D tentatively TRBD1 (6 bases). This CDR3 spans 14 amino acids. Trimming cost V 0 bases and J 7 bases, with 14 bases left between them. Germline lookup yields CDR1 SGDLS and CDR2 YYNGEE. The DNA for the CDR3 is TGTGCCAGCAGCGTAGGGCAGGGGATAAGGGAGCAGTACTTC. This translates into CASSVGQGIREQYF.

The genes are TRBV7-6 and TRBJ2-5; D is ambiguous. This CDR3 contains 15 residues. Trimming cost V 1 base and J 1 base, with 10 bases left between them. Per the germline V gene, CDR1 is SGHVS and CDR2 is FNYEAQ. CDR3 protein: CASSLGRTGQETQYF. In DNA, the CDR3 is TGTGCCAGCAGCTTAGGCCGGACGGGCCAAGAGACCCAGTACTTC.

V and J are TRBV5-1 and TRBJ1-5; D uncertain. This CDR3 comprises 15 residues. Trimming cost V 0 bases and J 0 bases, with 7 bases left between them. In germline, CDR1 is SGHRS, CDR2 YFSETQ. The CDR3 reads CASSLDWGSNQPQHF. In DNA form, the CDR3 reads TGCGCCAGCAGCTTGGACTGGGGTAGCAATCAGCCCCAGCATTTT.

CDR3 loop: CASSPRQGETQYF. CDR3 in DNA: TGTGCCAGCAGCCCCCGACAGGGAGAGACCCAGTACTTC. The chain has TRBV7-2 and TRBJ2-5; 7 bases align to TRBD1. CDR1 is SGHTA and CDR2 is FQGNSA in the germline V gene. The CDR3 is 13 residues long. V was clipped by 5 bases and J by 4 bases; unmatched bases: 4.

This clone was seen a handful of times. This chain links TRBV28 with TRBJ1-5, with TRBD1 identical over 7 bases. Germline V gene data show CDR1 as MDHEN and CDR2 as SYDVKM. Unmatched junction bases numbered 8, after V lost 3 bases and J lost 6 bases. This CDR3 is built from 15 residues. The CDR3 sequence: CASSFVLRGFQPQHF. CDR3 DNA sequence: TGTGCCAGCAGTTTCGTTCTCAGGGGGTTTCAGCCCCAGCATTTT.

In its sample, this clone was seen once. The genes are TRBV7-2 and TRBJ2-3, with D perhaps being TRBD1 or TRBD2 (6 bases each). CDR3 length: 15 residues. V lost 1 base and J lost 5, with 13 bases in between. CDR1 SGHTA and CDR2 FQGNSA come from the germline V gene. CDR3 protein: CASSLVGRGGDTQYF. The DNA for the CDR3 is TGTGCCAGCAGCTTAGTCGGCAGGGGAGGAGATACGCAGTATTTT.

The V call is TRBV29-1, the J call TRBJ2-1; D perhaps matches TRBD2 (5 bases). CDR1 and CDR2 from the germline V gene are SQVTM and ANQGSEA. The ends were cut back, 0 bases at V and 9 bases at J, with 6 bases in the middle. This CDR3 comprises 11 residues. In nucleotides, the CDR3 is TGCAGCGTTGAAGAGACTATTGAGCAGTTCTTC. Protein product: CSVEETIEQFF.

This rearrangement joins TRBV15 to TRBJ1-2; 7 nucleotides match TRBD1. The junction had 6 bases not matched to a gene; V was cut back by 0 bases and J by 8 bases. The CDR3 totals 14 residues. Germline CDR1 LNHNV, CDR2 YYDKDF (reference sequence). In DNA form, the CDR3 reads TGTGCCACCAGCAGAGAGCACAGGGGCTCCGGCTACACCTTC. Its translation is CATSREHRGSGYTF.

This chain joins TRBV6-5 and TRBJ2-2, with 8 nucleotides matching TRBD1. CDR1 is MNHEY and CDR2 is SVGAGI in the germline V gene. After removal of 3 bases from V and 5 bases from J, the junction contained 8 bases not matched to a gene. This CDR3 spans 16 amino acids. The CDR3 DNA reads TGTGCCAGCAGTTATCGGCGGACAGGGAATACCGGGGAGCTGTTTTTT. It is translated as CASSYRRTGNTGELFF.

The rearrangement uses TRBV28 and TRBJ1-3; D is unresolved. Between the trimmed V and J ends, which lost 7 bases and 2 bases, there was a span of 15 bases. CDR3 length: 15 amino acids. Germline V gene sequence: CDR1 MDHEN, CDR2 SYDVKM. The CDR3, as DNA: TGTGCCAGCATCAAAATGGAGCGTACTGGAAACACCATATATTTT. The encoded protein is CASIKMERTGNTIYF.

V gene TRBV13 combines with J gene TRBJ2-1, with a weak D call TRBD2 (7 bases). The germline CDR1 and CDR2 sequences are PRHDT and FYEKMQ (reference sequence). The CDR3 covers 16 residues. Trimming shortened V by 5 bases and J by 8 bases, and 22 bases separated the two germline ends. DNA of the CDR3: TGTGCCAGCAGCAACCCCAGGGGAGGGGGTTTCCATGAGCAGTTCTTC. Residues: CASSNPRGGGFHEQFF.

This clone showed up just once. V gene TRBV6-1 combines with J gene TRBJ1-5; D unresolved. The germline V gene has CDR1 MNHNS and CDR2 SASEGT. V was pared by 6 bases and J by 1 base, with 16 bases between. This CDR3 has 16 residues. The DNA of the CDR3 is TGTGCCAGCAGCGAATCCGGGCCCGGGAGCAATCAGCCCCAGCATTTT. Translating gives CASSESGPGSNQPQHF.

This clone was seen more than once but under ten times. The chain links TRBV6-4 to TRBJ1-1, with TRBD1 as a possible D gene (5 bases). V dropped 4 bases and J dropped 1 base, with 13 bases sitting between them. The CDR3 extends over 15 amino acids. Germline-derived CDR1 and CDR2 are MRHNA and SNTAGT. The CDR3 nucleotides are TGTGCCAGCAGTGGCCCAACAGGAAAGAACACTGAAGCTTTCTTT. Translating it yields CASSGPTGKNTEAFF.

The chain is built from TRBV19 and TRBJ2-2; D is unresolved. Germline V gene sequence: CDR1 LNHDA, CDR2 SQIVND (reference sequence). V dropped 7 bases and J dropped 8 bases, with 14 bases sitting between them. This CDR3 spans 13 amino acids. The CDR3 sequence is CASKFRTKGELFF. The CDR3 DNA sequence: TGTGCCAGTAAGTTCAGGACCAAGGGGGAGCTGTTTTTT.

This chain uses TRBV5-4 with TRBJ2-7, with TRBD2 identical over 8 bases. V lost 1 base and J lost 6; bases outside the gene matches: 6. This CDR3 region has 14 residues. In germline, CDR1 is SGHNT, CDR2 YYREEE (reference sequence). This CDR3 is CASSLNSGVGEQYF. CDR3 nucleotides: TGTGCCAGCAGCTTGAATAGCGGGGTCGGCGAGCAGTACTTC.

CDR3 protein: CASSTHTNTEAFF. CDR3 nucleotides: TGTGCCAGCAGCACTCACACGAACACTGAAGCTTTCTTT. This chain uses TRBV14 with TRBJ1-1; D call uncertain. Germline CDR1 SGHDN, CDR2 FVKESK. V lost 5 bases, J lost 1 base, and 8 bases lay in between. This CDR3 region has 13 residues.